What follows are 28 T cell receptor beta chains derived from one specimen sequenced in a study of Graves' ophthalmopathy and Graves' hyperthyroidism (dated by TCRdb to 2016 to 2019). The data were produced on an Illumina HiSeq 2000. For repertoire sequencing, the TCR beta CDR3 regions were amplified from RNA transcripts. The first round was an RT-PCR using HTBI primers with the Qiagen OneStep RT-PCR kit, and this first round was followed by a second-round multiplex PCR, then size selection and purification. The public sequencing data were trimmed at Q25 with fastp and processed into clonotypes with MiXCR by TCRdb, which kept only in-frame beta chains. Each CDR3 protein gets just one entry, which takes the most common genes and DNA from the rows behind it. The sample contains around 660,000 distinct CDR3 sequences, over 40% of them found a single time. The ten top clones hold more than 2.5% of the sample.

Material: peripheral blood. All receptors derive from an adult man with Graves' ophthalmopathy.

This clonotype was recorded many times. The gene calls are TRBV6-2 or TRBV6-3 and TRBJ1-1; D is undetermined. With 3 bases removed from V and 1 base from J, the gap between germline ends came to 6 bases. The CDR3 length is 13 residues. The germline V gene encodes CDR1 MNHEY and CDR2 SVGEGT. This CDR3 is CASSYFRNTEAFF. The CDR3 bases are TGTGCCAGCAGTTATTTCAGGAACACTGAAGCTTTCTTT.

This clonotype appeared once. The CDR3 DNA reads as TGTGCCAGCAGCTTAGGTGGGGACCATGGCTACACCTTC. Translation gives CASSLGGDHGYTF. V and J are TRBV7-8 and TRBJ1-2, with D tentatively TRBD1 (5 bases). Trimming left V 1 base short and J 6 bases short, with 9 bases between. Germline CDR1 SGHVS, CDR2 FQNEAQ. There are 13 residues in the CDR3.

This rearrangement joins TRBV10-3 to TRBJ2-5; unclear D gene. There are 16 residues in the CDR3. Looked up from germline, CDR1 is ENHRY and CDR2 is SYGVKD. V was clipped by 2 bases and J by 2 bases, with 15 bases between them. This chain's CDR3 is CAISEQTTDGQETQYF. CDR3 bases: TGTGCCATCAGTGAGCAAACCACGGACGGGCAAGAGACCCAGTACTTC.

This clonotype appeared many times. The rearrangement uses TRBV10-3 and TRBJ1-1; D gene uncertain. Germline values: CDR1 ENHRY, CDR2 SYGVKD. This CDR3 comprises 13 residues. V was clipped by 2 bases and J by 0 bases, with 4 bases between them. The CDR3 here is CAISETVNTEAFF. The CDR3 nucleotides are TGTGCCATCAGTGAGACAGTGAACACTGAAGCTTTCTTT.

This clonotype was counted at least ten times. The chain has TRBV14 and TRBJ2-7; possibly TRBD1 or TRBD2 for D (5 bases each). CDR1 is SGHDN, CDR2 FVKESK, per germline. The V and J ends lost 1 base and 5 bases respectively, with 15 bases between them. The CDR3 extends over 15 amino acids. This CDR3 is CASSQGPGTFHEQYF. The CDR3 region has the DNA TGTGCCAGCAGCCAAGGGCCCGGGACGTTCCACGAGCAGTACTTC. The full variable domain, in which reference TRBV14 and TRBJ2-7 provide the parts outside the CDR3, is EAGVTQFPSHSVIEKGQTVTLRCDPISGHDNLYWYRRVMGKEIKFLLHFVKESKQDESGMPNNRFLAERTGGTYSTLKVQPAELEDSGVYFCASSQGPGTFHEQYFGPGTRLTVT.

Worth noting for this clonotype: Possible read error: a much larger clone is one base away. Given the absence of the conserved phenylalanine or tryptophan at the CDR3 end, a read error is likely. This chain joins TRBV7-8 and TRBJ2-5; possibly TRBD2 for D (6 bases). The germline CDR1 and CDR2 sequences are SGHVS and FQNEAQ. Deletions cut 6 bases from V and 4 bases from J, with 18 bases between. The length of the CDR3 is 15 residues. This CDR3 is CASSAAGTALETQYL. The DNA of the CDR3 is TGTGCCAGCAGTGCAGCCGGGACTGCTCTAGAGACCCAGTACCTC.

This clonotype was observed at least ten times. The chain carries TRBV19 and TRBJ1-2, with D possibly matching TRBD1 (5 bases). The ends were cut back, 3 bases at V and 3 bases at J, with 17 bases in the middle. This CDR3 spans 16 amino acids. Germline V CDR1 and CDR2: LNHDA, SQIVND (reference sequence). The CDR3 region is CASSIAEDSGHYGYTF. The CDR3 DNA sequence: TGTGCCAGTAGTATCGCCGAAGACAGCGGACACTATGGCTACACCTTC.

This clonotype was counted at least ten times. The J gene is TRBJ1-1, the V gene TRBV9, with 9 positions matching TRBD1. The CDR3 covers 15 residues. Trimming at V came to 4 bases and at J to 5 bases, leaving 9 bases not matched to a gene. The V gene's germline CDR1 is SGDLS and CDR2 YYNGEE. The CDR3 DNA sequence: TGTGCCAGCAGCCCGGGGGGGACAGGGTATACTGAAGCTTTCTTT. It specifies CASSPGGTGYTEAFF.

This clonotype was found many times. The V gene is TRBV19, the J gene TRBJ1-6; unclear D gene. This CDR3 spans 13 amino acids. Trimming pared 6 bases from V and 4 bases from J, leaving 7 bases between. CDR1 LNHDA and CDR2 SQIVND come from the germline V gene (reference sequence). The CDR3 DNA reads TGTGCCAGTAGAGCAATTTATAATTCACCCCTCCACTTT. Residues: CASRAIYNSPLHF.

CDR3 region: CASSYGADVAYEQYF. The CDR3 DNA reads as TGTGCCAGCAGTTACGGAGCCGACGTTGCCTACGAGCAGTACTTC. This chain links TRBV2 with TRBJ2-7; D gene unclear. This CDR3 is 15 amino acids long. Germline V gene lookup returns CDR1 SNHLY and CDR2 FYNNEI. The V gene lost 5 bases and the J gene lost 2 bases, with 16 bases spanning the gap.

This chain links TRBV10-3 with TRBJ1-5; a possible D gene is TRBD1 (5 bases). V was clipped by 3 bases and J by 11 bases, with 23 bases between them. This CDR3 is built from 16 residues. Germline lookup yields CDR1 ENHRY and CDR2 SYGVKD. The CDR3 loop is CAISDRRGAREETQHF. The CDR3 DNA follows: TGTGCCATCAGTGATAGGAGAGGGGCCAGGGAAGAGACCCAGCATTTT.

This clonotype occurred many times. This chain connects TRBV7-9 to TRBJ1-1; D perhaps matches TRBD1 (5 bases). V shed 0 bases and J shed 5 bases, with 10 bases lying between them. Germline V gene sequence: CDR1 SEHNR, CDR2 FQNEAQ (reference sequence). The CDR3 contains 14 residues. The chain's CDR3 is CASSLAQGETEAFF. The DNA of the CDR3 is TGTGCCAGCAGCTTAGCGCAGGGAGAGACTGAAGCTTTCTTT.

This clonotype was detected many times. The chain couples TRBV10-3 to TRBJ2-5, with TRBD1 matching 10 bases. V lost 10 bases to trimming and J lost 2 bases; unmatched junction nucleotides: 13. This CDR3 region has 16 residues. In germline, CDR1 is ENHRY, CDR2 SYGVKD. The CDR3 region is CATSRDRGSGQETQYF. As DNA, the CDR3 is TGTGCCACTTCTAGGGACAGGGGATCGGGGCAAGAGACCCAGTACTTC.

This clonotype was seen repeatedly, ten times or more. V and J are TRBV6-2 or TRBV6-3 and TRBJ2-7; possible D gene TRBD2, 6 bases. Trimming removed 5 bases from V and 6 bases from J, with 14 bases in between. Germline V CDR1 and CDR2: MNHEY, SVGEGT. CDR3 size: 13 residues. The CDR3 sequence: CASSIRGEVEQYF. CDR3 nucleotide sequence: TGTGCCAGCAGTATTCGAGGGGAGGTCGAGCAGTACTTC.

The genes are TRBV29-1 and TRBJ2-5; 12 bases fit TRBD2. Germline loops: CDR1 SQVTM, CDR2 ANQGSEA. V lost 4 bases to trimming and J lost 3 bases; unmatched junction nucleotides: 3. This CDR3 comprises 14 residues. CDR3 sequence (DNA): TGCAGCGTTGGACTAGCGGGGGTCGAAGAGACCCAGTACTTC. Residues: CSVGLAGVEETQYF.

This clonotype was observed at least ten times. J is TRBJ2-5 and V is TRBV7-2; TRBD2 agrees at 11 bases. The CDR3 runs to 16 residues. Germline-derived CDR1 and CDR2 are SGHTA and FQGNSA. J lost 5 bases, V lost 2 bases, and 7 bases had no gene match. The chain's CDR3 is CASSLWLAGGSETQYF. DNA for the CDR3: TGTGCCAGCAGCTTATGGCTAGCGGGGGGTTCGGAGACCCAGTACTTC. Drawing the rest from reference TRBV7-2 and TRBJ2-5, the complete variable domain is GAGVSQSPSNKVTEKGKDVELRCDPISGHTALYWYRQSLGQGLEFLIYFQGNSAPDKSGLPSDRFSAERTGGSVSTLTIQRTQQEDSAVYLCASSLWLAGGSETQYFGPGTRLLVL.

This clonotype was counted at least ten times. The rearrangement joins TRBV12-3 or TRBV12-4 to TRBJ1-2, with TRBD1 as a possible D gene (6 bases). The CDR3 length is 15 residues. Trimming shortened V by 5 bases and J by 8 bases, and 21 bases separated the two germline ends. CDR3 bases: TGTGCCAGCAGTCCCTACAGGGAACGGGGCCAAGGCTACACCTTC. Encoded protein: CASSPYRERGQGYTF.

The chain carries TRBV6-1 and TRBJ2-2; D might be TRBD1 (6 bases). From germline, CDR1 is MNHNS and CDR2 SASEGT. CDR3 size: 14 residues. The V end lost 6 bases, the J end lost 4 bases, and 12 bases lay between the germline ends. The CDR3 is CASSRGLSTGELFF. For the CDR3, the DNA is TGTGCCAGCAGCAGGGGTCTTAGCACCGGGGAGCTGTTTTTT.

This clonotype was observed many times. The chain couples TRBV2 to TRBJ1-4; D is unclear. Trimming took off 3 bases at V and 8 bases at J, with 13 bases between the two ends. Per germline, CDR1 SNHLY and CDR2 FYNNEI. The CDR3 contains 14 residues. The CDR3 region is CASSDVGGKEKLFF. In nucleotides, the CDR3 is TGTGCCAGCAGTGATGTGGGAGGGAAGGAAAAACTGTTTTTT.

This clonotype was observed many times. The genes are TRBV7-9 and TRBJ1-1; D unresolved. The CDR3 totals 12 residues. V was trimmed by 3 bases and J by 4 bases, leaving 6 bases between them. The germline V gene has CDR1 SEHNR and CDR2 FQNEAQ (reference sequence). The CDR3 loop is CASSLGPTEAFF. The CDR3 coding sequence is TGTGCCAGCAGCTTGGGCCCCACTGAAGCTTTCTTT.

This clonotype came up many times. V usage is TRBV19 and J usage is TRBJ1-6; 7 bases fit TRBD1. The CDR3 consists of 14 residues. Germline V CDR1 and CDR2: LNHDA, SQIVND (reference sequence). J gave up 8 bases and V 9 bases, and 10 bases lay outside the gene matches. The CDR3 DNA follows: TGTGCCAGCCAGACAGGGTGGGTTGATTCACCCCTCCACTTT. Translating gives CASQTGWVDSPLHF.

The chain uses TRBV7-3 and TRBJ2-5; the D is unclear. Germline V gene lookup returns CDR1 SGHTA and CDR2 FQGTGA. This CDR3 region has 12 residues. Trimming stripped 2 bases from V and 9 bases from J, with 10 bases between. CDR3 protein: CASSLQAGAQYF. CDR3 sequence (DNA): TGTGCCAGCAGCTTACAGGCTGGGGCCCAGTACTTC.

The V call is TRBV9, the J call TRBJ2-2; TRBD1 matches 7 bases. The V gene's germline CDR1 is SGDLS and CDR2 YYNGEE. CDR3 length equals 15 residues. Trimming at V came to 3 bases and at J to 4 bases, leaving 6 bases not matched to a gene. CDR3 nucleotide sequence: TGTGCCAGCAGCGCCGTAACAGGGGTCACCGGGGAGCTGTTTTTT. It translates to CASSAVTGVTGELFF.

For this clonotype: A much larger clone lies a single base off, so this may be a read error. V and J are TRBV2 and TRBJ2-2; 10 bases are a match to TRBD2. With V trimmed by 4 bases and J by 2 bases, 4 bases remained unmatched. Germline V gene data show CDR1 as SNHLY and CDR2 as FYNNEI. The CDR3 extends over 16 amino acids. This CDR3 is CASSALAGRNTGELFF. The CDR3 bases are TGTGCCAGCAGTGCACTAGCGGGGAGAAACACCGGGGAGCTGTTTTTT.

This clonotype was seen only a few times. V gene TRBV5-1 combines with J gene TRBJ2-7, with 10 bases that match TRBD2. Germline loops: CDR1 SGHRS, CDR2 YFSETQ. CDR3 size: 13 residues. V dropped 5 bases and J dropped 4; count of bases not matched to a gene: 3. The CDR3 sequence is CASRGLAEYEQYF. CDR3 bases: TGCGCCAGCAGAGGACTAGCGGAGTACGAGCAGTACTTC.

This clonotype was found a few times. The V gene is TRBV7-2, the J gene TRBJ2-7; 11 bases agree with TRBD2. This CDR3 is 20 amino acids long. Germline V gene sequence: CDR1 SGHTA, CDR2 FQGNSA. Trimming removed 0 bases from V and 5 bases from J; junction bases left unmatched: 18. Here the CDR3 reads CASSLAAPGLAGGRVDEQYF. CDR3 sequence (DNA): TGTGCCAGCAGCTTAGCGGCCCCAGGACTAGCGGGCGGCCGGGTCGACGAGCAGTACTTC.

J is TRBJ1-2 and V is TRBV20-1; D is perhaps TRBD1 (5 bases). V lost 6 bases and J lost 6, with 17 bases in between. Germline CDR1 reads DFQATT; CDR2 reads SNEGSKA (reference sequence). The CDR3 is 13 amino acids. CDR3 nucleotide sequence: TGCAGTGCCCCTGAGAGGGGTAATGATGGCTACACCTTC. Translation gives CSAPERGNDGYTF.

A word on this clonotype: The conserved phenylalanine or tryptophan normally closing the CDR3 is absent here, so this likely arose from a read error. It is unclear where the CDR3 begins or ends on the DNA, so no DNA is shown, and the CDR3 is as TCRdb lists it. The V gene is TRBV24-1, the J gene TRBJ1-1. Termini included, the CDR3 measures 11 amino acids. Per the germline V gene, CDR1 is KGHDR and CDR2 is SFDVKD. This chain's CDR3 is CATSDGSAGIV.